These 9 T cell receptor beta chains share one sample of origin, sequenced in a study of blood T cells in healthy people across ages. Using a J-beta primer mix together with a sample-barcoded 5' primer, a second PCR was run for roughly 7 to 12 cycles. Each CDR3 protein gets one entry after TCRdb re-called the 5' RACE reads with MiXCR. Here the sample spans approximately 800,000 distinct CDR3 sequences, under 40% being singletons. Sequenced input: blood. These receptors all come from a man younger than 30 in good health.

The V gene is TRBV13, the J gene TRBJ2-5; 10 bases agree with TRBD2. The CDR3 length is 16 residues. Germline V gene lookup returns CDR1 PRHDT and CDR2 FYEKMQ (reference sequence). Trimming cost V 5 bases and J 5 bases; bases outside gene matches: 11. The DNA of the CDR3 is TGTGCCAGCAGCCGTGGACTAGCGGTGATCCATGAGACCCAGTACTTC. Amino acid sequence: CASSRGLAVIHETQYF.

This clonotype was seen more than once but under ten times. The rearrangement uses TRBV30 and TRBJ1-5; D is possibly TRBD1 (5 bases). V was clipped by 1 base and J by 7 bases, with 11 bases between them. Germline lookup yields CDR1 GTSNPN and CDR2 SVGIG (reference sequence). The CDR3 is made up of 13 amino acids. CDR3: CAWSGQTRQPQHF. For the CDR3, the DNA is TGTGCCTGGAGTGGACAGACTAGACAGCCCCAGCATTTT.

The genes are TRBV30 and TRBJ2-1, with 7 bases matching TRBD1. This CDR3 contains 15 residues. CDR1 and CDR2 (germline): GTSNPN, SVGIG (reference sequence). V shed 3 bases and J 3 bases; nucleotides not matched to a gene: 8. The CDR3 loop is CAWSRDSGNYNEQFF. The CDR3 nucleotides read TGTGCCTGGAGCCGGGACAGCGGTAACTACAATGAGCAGTTCTTC.

This clonotype has a count of ten or more. The V and J genes are TRBV12-3 or TRBV12-4 and TRBJ2-1; D is perhaps TRBD1 (6 bases). The germline V and J ends were trimmed by 6 bases and 8 bases, with 11 bases remaining between them. The CDR3 is 12 residues long. CDR3: CASRSQGYEQFF. The CDR3 coding sequence is TGTGCCAGCAGGTCACAGGGATATGAGCAGTTCTTC.

This clonotype was detected only a few times. The chain has TRBV6-2 or TRBV6-3 and TRBJ1-2; no firm D call. Germline values: CDR1 MNHEY, CDR2 SVGEGT. Trimming removed 6 bases from V and 6 bases from J, with 14 bases in between. This CDR3 spans 13 amino acids. The CDR3 region has the DNA TGTGCCAGCAGCAGCTGGACTGGCGATGGCTACACCTTC. Translated: CASSSWTGDGYTF.

This clonotype was recorded a few times. The rearrangement joins TRBV5-1 to TRBJ2-1; D might be TRBD1 (6 bases). Germline-derived CDR1 and CDR2 are SGHRS and YFSETQ. Between the trimmed V and J ends, which lost 4 bases and 6 bases, there was a span of 23 bases. CDR3 length equals 17 residues. This CDR3 is CASSKDAIQGPGNEQFF. CDR3 coding DNA: TGCGCCAGCAGCAAAGATGCCATACAGGGCCCGGGCAATGAGCAGTTCTTC.

This clonotype turned up a few times. The chain links TRBV3-1 to TRBJ1-3; D gene unclear. With 2 bases removed from V and 8 bases from J, the gap between germline ends came to 4 bases. This CDR3 contains 11 residues. Looked up from germline, CDR1 is LGHDT and CDR2 is YNNKEL (reference sequence). DNA for the CDR3: TGTGCCAGCAGCCAATCGGACACCATATATTTT. Its translation is CASSQSDTIYF. The variable domain in full, with the rest retrieved from reference TRBV3-1 and TRBJ1-3, is DTAVSQTPKYLVTQMGNDKSIKCEQNLGHDTMYWYKQDSKKFLKIMFSYNNKELIINETVPNRFSPKSPDKAHLNLHINSLELGDSAVYFCASSQSDTIYFGEGSWLTVV.

The CDR3 DNA sequence: TGTGCCATCAGTGAGGGCGGGACCTACAATGAGCAGTACTTC. This gives the protein CAISEGGTYNEQYF. This chain connects TRBV10-3 to TRBJ2-1; D possibly corresponds to TRBD2 (6 bases). The DNA end is more similar to TRBJ2-7, so the J call may be wrong. Germline CDR1 ENHRY, CDR2 SYGVKD. The CDR3 loop spans 14 amino acids.

This clonotype was detected ten times or more. The chain carries TRBV7-2 and TRBJ2-1; unclear D gene. Deletions cut 0 bases from V and 4 bases from J, with 4 bases between. The CDR3 runs to 13 residues. Germline assignment: CDR1 SGHTA and CDR2 FQGNSA. In DNA, the CDR3 is TGTGCCAGCAGCTTAGCTCGATACAATGAGCAGTTCTTC. Translation: CASSLARYNEQFF.